The next 13 T cell receptor beta chains were all read from a single sample in a study of cytomegalovirus exposure and HLA in healthy donors. It was with 60 Vbeta and 13 Jbeta primers that the PCR ran. Libraries were prepared by immunoSEQ multiplex PCR; TCRdb keeps only in-frame clonotypes and omits some of them. The sample records roughly 80,000 clones, approximately 66% being singletons. The material sequenced was PBMCs. The receptors come from a male donor in good health and CMV-seropositive.

The table lists this clone with a few counts. The germline gene is not matched at one end of the junction; a read error may be the cause. This chain uses TRBV19 with TRBJ1-6; 7 bases are a match to TRBD1. Germline-derived CDR1 and CDR2 are LNHDA and SQIVND (reference sequence). The CDR3 loop spans 14 amino acids. As DNA, the CDR3 is TGTGCCAGTAGGATAGGGGGCAGCGATTCACCCCTCCACTTT. The encoded protein is CASRIGGSDSPLHF.

This clone has only a few counts. The CDR3 protein is CASSILGQGGTGELFF. The CDR3 DNA is TGTGCCAGTAGTATTTTAGGACAGGGGGGAACCGGGGAGCTGTTTTTT. V and J are TRBV19 and TRBJ2-2; 10 bases line up with TRBD1. CDR1 is LNHDA and CDR2 is SQIVND in the germline V gene (reference sequence). The CDR3 is made up of 16 amino acids. V dropped 3 bases and J dropped 5; count of bases not matched to a gene: 6.

J is TRBJ1-5 and V is TRBV7-9; 9 nucleotides agree with TRBD1. The CDR3 consists of 16 residues. Losses at the gene ends were 5 bases for V and 3 bases for J; bases not matched to a gene: 8. In germline, CDR1 is SEHNR, CDR2 FQNEAQ (reference sequence). Written as DNA, the CDR3 is TGTGCCAGCAGCCCAGGGACAGGGAAGCCCAATCAGCCCCAGCATTTT. This sequence encodes CASSPGTGKPNQPQHF.

This clone was seen a handful of times. The gene calls are TRBV30 and TRBJ2-2, with D possibly matching TRBD1 (5 bases). The CDR3 contains 13 residues. Per the germline V gene, CDR1 is GTSNPN and CDR2 is SVGIG (reference sequence). V shed 3 bases and J shed 3 bases, with 8 bases lying between them. In DNA form, the CDR3 reads TGTGCCTGGAGCGACAGTTACACCGGGGAGCTGTTTTTT. Translated, it gives CAWSDSYTGELFF.

The rearrangement joins TRBV7-9 to TRBJ2-7; the match to TRBD1 covers 7 bases. Germline V gives CDR1 SEHNR, CDR2 FQNEAQ (reference sequence). V lost 5 bases and J lost 2; bases outside the gene matches: 6. The CDR3 is 14 residues long. The chain's CDR3 is CASSPDRPAYEQYF. The CDR3 bases are TGTGCCAGCAGCCCGGACAGGCCGGCCTACGAGCAGTACTTC.

V gene TRBV11-1 combines with J gene TRBJ2-2, with TRBD1 matching over 7 bases. The V gene's germline CDR1 is SGHAT and CDR2 FQDESV (reference sequence). The CDR3 contains 14 residues. With V trimmed by 3 bases and J by 3 bases, 1 base remained unmatched. CDR3 residues: CASSFTGDTGELFF. The CDR3 bases are TGTGCCAGCAGCTTCACAGGGGACACCGGGGAGCTGTTTTTT.

V usage is TRBV7-9 and J usage is TRBJ1-1; a weak D match, TRBD1 (6 bases). Germline V gene data show CDR1 as SEHNR and CDR2 as FQNEAQ (reference sequence). The germline V and J ends were trimmed by 5 bases and 0 bases, with 13 bases remaining between them. The CDR3 spans 15 residues. CDR3 amino acids: CASSIYREMNTEAFF. The CDR3 coding sequence is TGTGCCAGCAGCATATACAGGGAGATGAACACTGAAGCTTTCTTT. The full variable domain, completed using reference TRBV7-9 and TRBJ1-1, is DTGVSQNPRHKITKRGQNVTFRCDPISEHNRLYWYRQTLGQGPEFLTYFQNEAQLEKSRLLSDRFSAERPKGSFSTLEIQRTEQGDSAMYLCASSIYREMNTEAFFGQGTRLTVV.

This chain uses TRBV27 with TRBJ2-5, with D possibly TRBD2 on 5 matching bases. The CDR3 spans 13 residues. CDR1 and CDR2 (germline): MNHEY, SMNVEV (reference sequence). V lost 3 bases and J lost 0, with 5 bases in between. DNA of the CDR3: TGTGCCAGCAGTTTGGACTACCAAGAGACCCAGTACTTC. Its translation is CASSLDYQETQYF.

J is TRBJ2-7 and V is TRBV30; 8 bases align to TRBD1. Germline loops: CDR1 GTSNPN, CDR2 SVGIG (reference sequence). The CDR3 has 13 residues. Germline trimming cut 7 bases from V and 7 bases from J; bases unmatched to any gene: 12. The CDR3 is CASSHRGFGEQYF. CDR3 nucleotide sequence: TGTGCCTCCTCCCACAGGGGGTTCGGAGAGCAGTACTTC.

This clone appeared a few times. This chain uses TRBV27 with TRBJ2-7; tentatively, D is TRBD2 (6 bases). Trimming removed 5 bases at V and 6 bases at J, with 14 bases between. Germline CDR1 MNHEY, CDR2 SMNVEV (reference sequence). The CDR3 loop spans 13 amino acids. CDR3 bases: TGTGCCAGCAGTCGGGACGCGGGGCGCGAGCAGTACTTC. This gives the protein CASSRDAGREQYF.

The chain employs TRBV18 and TRBJ2-3; D call uncertain. The germline V gene encodes CDR1 KGHSH and CDR2 LQKENI. V lost 1 base to trimming and J lost 0 bases, with 17 bases between them. This CDR3 is 18 amino acids long. CDR3 nucleotide sequence: TGTGCCAGCTCACCACTGGTCCGCTCCCCTCTAAGCACAGATACGCAGTATTTT. Translated, it gives CASSPLVRSPLSTDTQYF.

The rearrangement links TRBV9 to TRBJ2-6; maybe TRBD1 (6 bases). V was trimmed by 0 bases and J by 1 base, leaving 11 bases between them. The CDR3 is 17 amino acids. The germline gives CDR1 SGDLS, CDR2 YYNGEE. The CDR3: CASSVGDTESGANVLTF. The CDR3 nucleotides are TGTGCCAGCAGCGTAGGGGACACCGAATCTGGGGCCAACGTCCTGACTTTC.

This clone was counted a few times. The rearrangement links TRBV28 to TRBJ2-7; no clear D. The length of the CDR3 is 11 residues. Looked up from germline, CDR1 is MDHEN and CDR2 is SYDVKM. V lost 4 bases to trimming and J lost 3 bases, with 4 bases between them. CDR3 in amino acids: CASSSYYEQYF. The CDR3 DNA follows: TGTGCCAGCAGTTCCTACTACGAGCAGTACTTC.